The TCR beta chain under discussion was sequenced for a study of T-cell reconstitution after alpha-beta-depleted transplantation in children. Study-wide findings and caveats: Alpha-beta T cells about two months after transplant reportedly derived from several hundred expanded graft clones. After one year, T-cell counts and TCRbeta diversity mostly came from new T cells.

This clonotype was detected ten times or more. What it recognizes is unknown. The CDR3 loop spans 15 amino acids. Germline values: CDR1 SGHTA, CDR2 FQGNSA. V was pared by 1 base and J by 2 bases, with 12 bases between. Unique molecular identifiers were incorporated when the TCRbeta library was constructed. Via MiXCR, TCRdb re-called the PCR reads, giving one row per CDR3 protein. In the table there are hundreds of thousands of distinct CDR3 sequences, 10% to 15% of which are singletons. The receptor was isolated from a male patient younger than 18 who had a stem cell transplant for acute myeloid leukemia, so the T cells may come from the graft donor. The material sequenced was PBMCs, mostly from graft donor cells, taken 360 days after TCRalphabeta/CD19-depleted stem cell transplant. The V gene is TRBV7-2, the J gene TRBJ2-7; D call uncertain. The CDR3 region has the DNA TGTGCCAGCAGCTTAGATCTCCAATCCACCTACGAGCAGTACTTC. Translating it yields CASSLDLQSTYEQYF.